Presented here are 22 T cell receptor beta chains from one specimen sequenced in a study of OX40 agonist ivuxolimab in advanced cancers. Using immunoSEQ multiplex PCR, the repertoire was profiled, and TCRdb retains in-frame clones only, with some absent. The table records about 150,000 clones, 94% of them present only once. Here the sequenced sample was CD4+ or CD8+ T cells sorted from blood, taken in a trial of the OX40 agonist ivuxolimab. The source of these receptors is an adult with an advanced solid tumor such as melanoma, head and neck, liver or kidney cancer.

This chain joins TRBV7-7 and TRBJ2-7; 8 bases are shared with TRBD2. V trimming: 4 bases; J trimming: 3 bases; junction bases outside the gene matches: 5. The CDR3 is 14 amino acids. The germline V gene encodes CDR1 SSHAT and CDR2 FNYEAQ (reference sequence). The CDR3 protein is CASSSGTSGYEQYF. Here the CDR3 DNA reads TGTGCCAGCAGCTCGGGGACTAGTGGCTACGAGCAGTACTTC. The entire variable domain, with the rest obtained from reference TRBV7-7 and TRBJ2-7, is as follows: GAGVSQSPRYKVTKRGQDVTLRCDPISSHATLYWYQQALGQGPEFLTYFNYEAQPDKSGLPSDRFSAERPEGSISTLTIQRTEQRDSAMYRCASSSGTSGYEQYFGPGTRLTVT.

This sequence joins TRBV11-2 and TRBJ1-6; TRBD1 agrees at 8 bases. Germline lookup yields CDR1 SGHAT and CDR2 FQNNGV. J was trimmed by 7 bases and V by 5 bases; bases with no gene match: 10. CDR3 length: 16 residues. The CDR3 bases are TGTGCCAGCAGCCCGAGACGGGGACAGGAGAATTCACCCCTCCACTTT. Translated: CASSPRRGQENSPLHF.

V gene TRBV7-2 combines with J gene TRBJ1-3; D is possibly TRBD1 (5 bases). With 4 bases removed from V and 0 bases from J, the gap between germline ends came to 10 bases. CDR3 length: 15 residues. CDR1 is SGHTA, CDR2 FQGNSA, per germline. The CDR3 loop reads CASSSGRSSGNTIYF. The CDR3 DNA follows: TGTGCCAGCAGCTCGGGACGTAGCTCTGGAAACACCATATATTTT. The entire variable domain, with the rest obtained from reference TRBV7-2 and TRBJ1-3, is as follows: GAGVSQSPSNKVTEKGKDVELRCDPISGHTALYWYRQSLGQGLEFLIYFQGNSAPDKSGLPSDRFSAERTGGSVSTLTIQRTQQEDSAVYLCASSSGRSSGNTIYFGEGSWLTVV.

This chain links TRBV13 with TRBJ1-6; 8 nucleotides line up with TRBD1. The CDR3 runs to 13 residues. V shed 6 bases, J shed 7 bases, and the junction held 2 bases outside the gene matches. Looked up from germline, CDR1 is PRHDT and CDR2 is FYEKMQ (reference sequence). CDR3 protein: CASRRTGNSPLHF. In DNA, the CDR3 is TGTGCCAGCAGGCGGACAGGGAATTCACCCCTCCACTTT. The full variable domain, with the rest looked up from reference TRBV13 and TRBJ1-6, is AAGVIQSPRHLIKEKRETATLKCYPIPRHDTVYWYQQGPGQDPQFLISFYEKMQSDKGSIPDRFSAQQFSDYHSELNMSSLELGDSALYFCASRRTGNSPLHFGNGTRLTVT.

The chain uses TRBV28 and TRBJ2-7; 7 bases are shared with TRBD2. Per germline, CDR1 MDHEN and CDR2 SYDVKM. The trim removed 3 bases at V and 1 base at J, leaving 9 bases unmatched. The CDR3 extends over 16 amino acids. The CDR3 spells CASSFPFLRESYEQYF. CDR3 nucleotide sequence: TGTGCCAGCAGTTTTCCATTTTTGCGGGAGTCCTACGAGCAGTACTTC.

The V and J genes are TRBV28 and TRBJ1-1; no clear D. In germline, CDR1 is MDHEN, CDR2 SYDVKM. This CDR3 has 14 amino acids. Trimming left V 6 bases short and J 5 bases short, with 16 bases between. The CDR3 bases are TGTGCCAGCAGCCCACATTCGGGGTTAACTGAAGCTTTCTTT. It is translated as CASSPHSGLTEAFF.

The chain employs TRBV28 and TRBJ2-1; 9 positions agree with TRBD1. In germline, CDR1 is MDHEN, CDR2 SYDVKM. This CDR3 has 15 amino acids. V gave up 8 bases and J gave up 3 bases; unmatched junction bases: 8. For the CDR3, the DNA is TGTGCCAGCGGCTCCGGGACAGGGTACTACAATGAGCAGTTCTTC. Translation: CASGSGTGYYNEQFF.

This chain connects TRBV5-4 to TRBJ1-2; D ambiguous. This CDR3 is built from 14 residues. Germline V lookup: CDR1 SGHNT, CDR2 YYREEE (reference sequence). V lost 3 bases, J lost 1 base, and 10 bases lay in between. In nucleotides, the CDR3 is TGTGCCAGCAGCTACGGGAGTTATAACTATGGCTACACCTTC. Its translation: CASSYGSYNYGYTF.

The chain is built from TRBV28 and TRBJ2-7; 7 nucleotides line up with TRBD2. The CDR3 is made up of 13 amino acids. Germline V gene data show CDR1 as MDHEN and CDR2 as SYDVKM. The ends lost 6 bases at V and 2 bases at J; junction bases unmatched: 4. CDR3 loop: CASSSGMAYEQYF. The CDR3 region has the DNA TGTGCCAGCAGCAGCGGGATGGCCTACGAGCAGTACTTC.

The genes are TRBV7-9 and TRBJ2-5, with 14 bases aligning to TRBD2. This CDR3 has 13 amino acids. Germline V gives CDR1 SEHNR, CDR2 FQNEAQ (reference sequence). V lost 9 bases to trimming and J lost 5 bases; unmatched junction nucleotides: 2. This CDR3 is CASRTSGRETQYF. The CDR3 DNA reads TGTGCCAGTAGGACTAGCGGGAGGGAGACCCAGTACTTC.

J is TRBJ2-7 and V is TRBV4-2; 9 positions match TRBD2. The CDR3 extends over 15 amino acids. CDR1 is LGHNA and CDR2 is YNFKEQ in the germline V gene. With V trimmed by 0 bases and J by 6 bases, 6 bases remained unmatched. The CDR3, as DNA: TGTGCCAGCAGCCAAGATTCAGGGACTAGCAGCGAGCAGTACTTC. Its translation: CASSQDSGTSSEQYF.

The chain links TRBV4-2 to TRBJ2-5, with unresolved D. The CDR3 length is 16 residues. Germline V gene sequence: CDR1 LGHNA, CDR2 YNFKEQ. Trimming stripped 4 bases from V and 4 bases from J, with 19 bases between. In DNA, the CDR3 is TGTGCCAGCAGCCTCTCTCACCGGCAGCTACTAGAGACCCAGTACTTC. As protein: CASSLSHRQLLETQYF.

This clone appeared a few times. This sequence joins TRBV7-2 and TRBJ2-3; D possibly corresponds to TRBD1 (6 bases). CDR1 SGHTA and CDR2 FQGNSA come from the germline V gene. V was clipped by 9 bases and J by 2 bases, with 9 bases between them. The CDR3 totals 12 residues. CDR3 sequence reads: CASGGLTDTQYF. Written as DNA, the CDR3 is TGTGCCAGTGGGGGCCTCACAGATACGCAGTATTTT.

This clone was recorded a few times. This chain connects TRBV30 to TRBJ1-5; unclear D gene. The length of the CDR3 is 13 residues. Germline CDR1 reads GTSNPN; CDR2 reads SVGIG (reference sequence). Trimming took off 2 bases at V and 4 bases at J, with 9 bases between the two ends. CDR3 nucleotides: TGTGCCTGGAGTACCCCGGGGAATCAGCCCCAGCATTTT. Amino acid sequence: CAWSTPGNQPQHF.

The chain uses TRBV7-2 and TRBJ2-7; 10 nucleotides align to TRBD2. Germline assignment: CDR1 SGHTA and CDR2 FQGNSA. J lost 5 bases, V lost 6 bases, and 4 bases had no gene match. The CDR3 has 13 residues. CDR3 nucleotides: TGTGCCAGCAGGCTAGCGGGAGTTGACGAGCAGTACTTC. This translates into CASRLAGVDEQYF.

The V gene is TRBV10-2, the J gene TRBJ2-1, with TRBD2 identical over 12 bases. Germline CDR1 is WSHSY and CDR2 is SAAADI. V dropped 4 bases and J dropped 3; count of bases not matched to a gene: 7. The CDR3 extends over 17 amino acids. This CDR3 reads CASSGLAGGPLYNEQFF. CDR3 coding DNA: TGCGCCAGCAGTGGGCTAGCGGGGGGGCCGCTCTACAATGAGCAGTTCTTC.

The chain uses TRBV7-9 and TRBJ2-3; 7 bases line up with TRBD2. The CDR3 covers 16 residues. The J segment lost 3 bases and the V segment lost 0 bases, leaving 6 bases of the junction unmatched. Germline V gene sequence: CDR1 SEHNR, CDR2 FQNEAQ (reference sequence). The CDR3 region has the DNA TGTGCCAGCAGCTTAGCCGCGGCGGGAGCGACAGATACGCAGTATTTT. It specifies CASSLAAAGATDTQYF.

The chain is built from TRBV4-1 and TRBJ2-3; 10 positions agree with TRBD2. The V gene's germline CDR1 is MGHRA and CDR2 YSYEKL. The V gene end was trimmed by 0 bases and the J gene end by 7 bases; junction bases not matched to a gene: 7. CDR3 length: 16 amino acids. CDR3 sequence (DNA): TGCGCCAGCAGCCAAGAGGCTAGCGGGGGACCGAATACGCAGTATTTT. Translating it yields CASSQEASGGPNTQYF.

The chain has TRBV7-2 and TRBJ2-2; D remains unclear. CDR3 length: 15 amino acids. The germline V and J ends were trimmed by 7 bases and 6 bases, with 18 bases remaining between them. CDR1 SGHTA and CDR2 FQGNSA come from the germline V gene. The chain's CDR3 is CASTPPGPVPGELFF. CDR3 DNA: TGTGCCAGCACCCCCCCGGGCCCGGTACCCGGGGAGCTGTTTTTT.

V gene TRBV27 combines with J gene TRBJ1-2, with 7 positions matching TRBD1. Trimming took 8 bases from V and 4 from J; bases not matched to a gene: 10. CDR1 and CDR2 (germline): MNHEY, SMNVEV (reference sequence). The CDR3 runs 14 residues. CDR3 in DNA: TGTGCCAGCTCAGGGCAGGGGGTAGGCTATGGCTACACCTTC. Translated: CASSGQGVGYGYTF.

The rearrangement uses TRBV4-1 and TRBJ1-2; D possibly corresponds to TRBD1 (6 bases). V was pared by 3 bases and J by 1 base, with 15 bases between. CDR3 length: 16 residues. Per germline, CDR1 MGHRA and CDR2 YSYEKL. CDR3 bases: TGCGCCAGCAGCCAGAGCGGGGGGCCCAGTAACTATGGCTACACCTTC. Translated: CASSQSGGPSNYGYTF.

This clone was seen only once. The chain couples TRBV5-6 to TRBJ1-6, with D hard to call. Germline loops: CDR1 SGHDT, CDR2 YYEEEE. Trimming pared 3 bases from V and 7 bases from J, leaving 20 bases between. This CDR3 region has 17 residues. The CDR3 protein is CASSSTWTELENSPLHF. The CDR3 bases are TGTGCCAGCAGCTCGACCTGGACCGAACTTGAGAATTCACCCCTCCACTTT.